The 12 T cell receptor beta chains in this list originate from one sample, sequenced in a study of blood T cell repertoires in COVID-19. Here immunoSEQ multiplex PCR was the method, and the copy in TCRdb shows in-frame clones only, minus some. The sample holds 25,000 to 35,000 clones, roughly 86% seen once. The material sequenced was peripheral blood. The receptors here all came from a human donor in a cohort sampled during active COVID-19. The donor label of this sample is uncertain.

CDR3 coding DNA: TGTGCCACCAGCAGAGCCGGCAGCCCCGGAGGGCTGTTTTTT. It specifies CATSRAGSPGGLFF. J is TRBJ1-4 and V is TRBV15; D is unresolved. Germline V gene sequence: CDR1 LNHNV, CDR2 YYDKDF (reference sequence). V was trimmed by 1 base and J by 14 bases, leaving 17 bases between them. The CDR3 loop spans 14 amino acids. The variable domain in full, completed from reference TRBV15 and TRBJ1-4, reads DAMVIQNPRYQVTQFGKPVTLSCSQTLNHNVMYWYQQKSSQAPKLLFHYYDKDFNNEADTPDNFQSRRPNTSFCFLDIRSPGLGDTAMYLCATSRAGSPGGLFFGSGTQLSVL.

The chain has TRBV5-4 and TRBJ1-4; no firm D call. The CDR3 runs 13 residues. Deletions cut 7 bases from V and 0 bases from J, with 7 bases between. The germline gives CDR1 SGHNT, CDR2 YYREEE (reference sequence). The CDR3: CASGPSTNEKLFF. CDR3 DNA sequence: TGTGCCAGCGGGCCATCAACTAATGAAAAACTGTTTTTT.

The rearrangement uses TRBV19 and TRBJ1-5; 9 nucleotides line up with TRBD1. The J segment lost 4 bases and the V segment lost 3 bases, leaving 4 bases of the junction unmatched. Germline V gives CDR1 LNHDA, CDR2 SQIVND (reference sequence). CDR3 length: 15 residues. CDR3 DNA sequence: TGTGCCAGTAGTATGGGACAGGGAGCGAATCAGCCCCAGCATTTT. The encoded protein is CASSMGQGANQPQHF.

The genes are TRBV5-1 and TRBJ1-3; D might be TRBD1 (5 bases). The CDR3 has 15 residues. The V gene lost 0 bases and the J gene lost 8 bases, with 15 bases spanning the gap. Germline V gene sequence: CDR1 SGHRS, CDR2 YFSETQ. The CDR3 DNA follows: TGCGCCAGCAGCTTGGCCCCCGGGCAGGGTTACACCATATATTTT. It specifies CASSLAPGQGYTIYF.

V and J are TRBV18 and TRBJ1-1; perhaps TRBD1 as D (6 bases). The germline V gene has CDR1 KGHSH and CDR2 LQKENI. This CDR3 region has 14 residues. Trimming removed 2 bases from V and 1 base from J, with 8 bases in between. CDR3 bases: TGTGCCAGCTCACCAGCCAGGGGGAACACTGAAGCTTTCTTT. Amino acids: CASSPARGNTEAFF.

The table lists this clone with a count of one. The CDR3 here is CATSSGRGAGELFF. CDR3 coding DNA: TGTGCCACCTCAAGCGGGAGAGGGGCCGGGGAGCTGTTTTTT. The gene calls are TRBV19 and TRBJ2-2; 8 bases are a match to TRBD2. This CDR3 spans 14 amino acids. The germline V gene has CDR1 LNHDA and CDR2 SQIVND (reference sequence). The V gene end was trimmed by 10 bases and the J gene end by 6 bases; junction bases not matched to a gene: 10.

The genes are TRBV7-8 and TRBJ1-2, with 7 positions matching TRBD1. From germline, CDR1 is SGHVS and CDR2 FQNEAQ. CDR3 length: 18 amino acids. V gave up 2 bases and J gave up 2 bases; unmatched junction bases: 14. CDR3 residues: CASSLKVAGGFSNYGYTF. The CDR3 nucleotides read TGTGCCAGCAGCTTAAAGGTGGCAGGGGGGTTTTCGAACTATGGCTACACCTTC.

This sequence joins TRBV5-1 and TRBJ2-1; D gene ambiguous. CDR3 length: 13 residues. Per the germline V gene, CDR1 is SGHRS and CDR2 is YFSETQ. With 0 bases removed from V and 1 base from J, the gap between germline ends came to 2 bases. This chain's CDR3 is CASSLASYNEQFF. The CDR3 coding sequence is TGCGCCAGCAGCTTGGCTTCCTACAATGAGCAGTTCTTC.

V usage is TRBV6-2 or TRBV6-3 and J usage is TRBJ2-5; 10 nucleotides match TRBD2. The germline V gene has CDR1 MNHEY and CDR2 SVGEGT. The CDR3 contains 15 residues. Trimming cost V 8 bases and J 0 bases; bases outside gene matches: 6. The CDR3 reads CASGPSGSNQETQYF. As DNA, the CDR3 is TGTGCCAGCGGCCCTAGCGGGAGCAACCAAGAGACCCAGTACTTC.

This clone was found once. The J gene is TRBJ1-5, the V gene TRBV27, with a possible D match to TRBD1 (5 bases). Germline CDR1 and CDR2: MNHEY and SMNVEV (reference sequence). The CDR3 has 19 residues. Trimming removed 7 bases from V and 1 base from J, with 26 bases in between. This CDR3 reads CASTRLSGAGLKSNQPQHF. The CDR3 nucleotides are TGTGCCAGCACCCGTTTGTCGGGCGCAGGGCTTAAGAGCAATCAGCCCCAGCATTTT.

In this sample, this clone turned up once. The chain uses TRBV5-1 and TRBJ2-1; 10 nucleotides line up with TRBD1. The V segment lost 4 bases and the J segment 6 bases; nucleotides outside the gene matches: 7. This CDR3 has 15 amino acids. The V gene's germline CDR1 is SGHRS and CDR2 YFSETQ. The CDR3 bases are TGCGCCAGCAGCAGAGGACAGGGGGATTTCAATGAGCAGTTCTTC. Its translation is CASSRGQGDFNEQFF.

In DNA form, the CDR3 reads TGTGCCATCAGACCCGGGACTAGCCAGTTAAGTACGCAGTATTTT. Protein: CAIRPGTSQLSTQYF. This sequence joins TRBV10-3 and TRBJ2-3; 9 bases are shared with TRBD2. From germline, CDR1 is ENHRY and CDR2 SYGVKD. This CDR3 has 15 residues. The V segment lost 6 bases and the J segment 8 bases; nucleotides outside the gene matches: 12.